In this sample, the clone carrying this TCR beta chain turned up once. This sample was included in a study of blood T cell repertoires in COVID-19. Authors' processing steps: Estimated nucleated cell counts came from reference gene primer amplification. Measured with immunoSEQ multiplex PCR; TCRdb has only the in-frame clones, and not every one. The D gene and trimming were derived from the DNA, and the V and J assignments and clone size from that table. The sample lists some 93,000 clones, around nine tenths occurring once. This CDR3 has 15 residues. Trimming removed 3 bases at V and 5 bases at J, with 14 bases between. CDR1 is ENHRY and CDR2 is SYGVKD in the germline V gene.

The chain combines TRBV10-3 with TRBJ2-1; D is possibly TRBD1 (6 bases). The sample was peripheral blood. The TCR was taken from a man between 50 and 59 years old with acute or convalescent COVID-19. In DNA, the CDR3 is TGTGCCATCAGTGACCCAGGGGTACCTAACAATGAGCAGTTCTTC. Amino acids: CAISDPGVPNNEQFF.